The clone carrying this T cell receptor beta chain was recorded only once. Sequencing was performed with immunoSEQ multiplex PCR; in TCRdb, only in-frame clones are kept and a portion is missing. The sample shows 47,000 or so clones, 75% to 85% of them seen only once. V trimming: 3 bases; J trimming: 7 bases; junction bases outside the gene matches: 10. This CDR3 spans 16 amino acids. The V gene's germline CDR1 is MNHNS and CDR2 SASEGT. This record comes from a study of blood T cell repertoires in COVID-19. The rearrangement links TRBV6-1 to TRBJ2-7, with 12 bases that match TRBD1. This receptor was identified in an older woman with acute or convalescent COVID-19. Sequences were obtained from peripheral blood. In DNA, the CDR3 is TGTGCCAGCAGTGAGTGGGACAGGGGGCTAAGGGCTGAGCAGTACTTC. Its protein is CASSEWDRGLRAEQYF.